This T cell receptor (beta chain) appears in the sequencing data of a study of molecular identifiers for immune sequencing clone quantification. Study-level results: About a million naive cells reportedly did not prevent detection of spiked Jurkat TCR RNA from one cell.

TCRdb fed the PCR reads into MiXCR, producing one record per CDR3 protein. The table records tens of thousands of distinct CDR3 sequences, over 20% of them present only once. This clonotype came up a few times. Its specificity is unknown. The CDR3 spans 15 residues. CDR1 and CDR2 (germline): LGHNA, YSLEER. V shed 0 bases and J 5 bases; nucleotides not matched to a gene: 7. The sequencing sample was made of naive CD8+ T cells from blood, with Jurkat cell RNA spiked in. Documented subset: FACS-sorted CD8+CD4-CCR7+CD45RA+ naive T cells. This clonotype originated in a human donor in good health. Some libraries in this study had Jurkat cell RNA spiked in. The genes are TRBV4-3 and TRBJ2-7; the match to TRBD1 covers 7 bases. CDR3 in DNA: TGCGCCAGCAGCCAAGAACCGGGACAGTTTGACGAGCAGTACTTC. Translation gives CASSQEPGQFDEQYF.